This T cell receptor beta chain was captured by sequencing in a study of T cell repertoires in cytomegalovirus infection. This clonotype showed up just a few times. Its cognate antigen is unknown. From the reads, TCRdb called clonotypes with MiXCR, one entry per CDR3 protein. This sample carries a few hundred thousand distinct CDR3 sequences, 35% to 50% of them seen once, and the ten largest clones take about 46%. V dropped 6 bases and J dropped 1 base, with 9 bases sitting between them. The CDR3 has 13 amino acids. The receptor was derived from a human donor in good health (CMV status not recorded). Some clones in this sample may be carry-over from other donors' samples. This chain links TRBV12-3 or TRBV12-4 with TRBJ1-2; no clear D gene. The sample consisted of cultured PBMCs, taken from culture after CMV antigen stimulation. The CDR3 DNA sequence: TGTGCCAGCAGGCGAACCTATAACTATGGCTACACCTTC. Translation gives CASRRTYNYGYTF.